The sample holds a few counts of the clone carrying this TCR beta chain. What it binds is not known. Expressed TCRB transcripts were sequenced, since all the RNA that had been isolated was reverse transcribed. There were around 3.5 million reads on average in the naive, central memory and regulatory T cell samples. This table comes from immunoSEQ multiplex PCR, and its TCRdb copy is limited to in-frame clones, with some not included. The data show hundreds of thousands of clones, with more than 13% seen just once and approximately 0.042% held by the top ten. These data originate in a study of beta chain features in type 1 diabetes. The study, taken as a whole, reports: Moderate but significant shortening of TCRB CDR3s was recorded in all four CD4+ subsets from Type 1 diabetes patients. Here, the possible influence of HLA type (on TCRB rearrangement) remained unresolved.

Purity (above 98%) was reached by all sorted populations. This CDR3 has 13 amino acids. This receptor was identified in a man in his late teens or twenties with type 1 diabetes. Sequencing used naive CD4+ T cells from blood. The chain uses TRBV21-1 and TRBJ2-7. TRBV21-1 is assigned pseudogene status. CDR3 protein: CASSSSDLIEEYF. The CDR3 DNA is TGTGCCAGCAGCTCCTCGGACCTGATAGAAGAGTACTTC.